This TCR beta chain was recorded in a study of PD-1 blockade in classical Hodgkin lymphoma (dated by TCRdb to about 2020). About the study as a whole: Nivolumab dosing was 3 mg/kg intravenously every 2 weeks, continuing until either disease progression or unacceptable toxicity. The study used TCR beta sequencing and CyTOF to define a peripheral blood immune signature of response to PD-1 blockade in classical Hodgkin lymphoma.

Explained via the paper, the time point label denotes: cycle 2 day 1 (C2D1) of nivolumab. Relapse after autologous stem cell transplantation had occurred in all trial patients, and cohorts A, B and C were distinguished by prior brentuximab vedotin exposure. The trial cohort was composed of over 50 patients with relapsed/refractory classical Hodgkin lymphoma, for whom complete response, partial response or progressive disease was recorded as best overall response. In the multi-cohort phase II CheckMate 205 trial, trial patients received single-agent nivolumab. Best overall response was determined by an independent review committee according to the 2007 International Working Group response criteria. Trial PBMCs were obtained immediately prior to nivolumab initiation (C1D1) and on therapy at cycle 2 day 1 and cycle 4 day 1. Peripheral blood was collected in 8 mL Vacutainer Cell Preparation Tubes, from which PBMCs were isolated by centrifugation and then cryopreserved.

Broader findings and caveats from the paper: CD4+ but not CD8+ TCR diversity rose significantly by C4D1 (p=0.0027 vs p=0.16), most apparent in complete responders (p=0.02). The study was limited to a single clinical trial cohort, and causes of repertoire differences, possibly disease activity or prior therapy, remained undefined. Trial patients with a complete response had baseline diversity similar to that of newly diagnosed patients, while partial responders and progressors had significantly lower diversity. Newly diagnosed patients were reported to have lower baseline TCR diversity than healthy donors, and relapsed/refractory patients were reported to have lower baseline TCR diversity still. Diversity was lower in patients who began nivolumab less than 1 year after ASCT, so these patients were left out of later analyses to avoid confounding by immune reconstitution.

Genomic DNA was isolated using the Qiagen DNeasy kit from unsorted PBMCs as well as from negatively selected CD4+ and CD8+ fractions. Amplification of TCR beta CDR3 regions was done by immunoSEQ multiplex PCR with primers that anneal to V and J segments. Amplification bias was minimized using a synthetic immune receptor repertoire, and residual bias was removed computationally after sequencing. For the original study's pipeline: Repertoire diversity was quantified as the Shannon entropy index using custom Python scripts. The unsorted, CD4+ and CD8+ repertoires were each analyzed separately, with the exception of combined analyses, where CD4+ and CD8+ sequences were merged in silico. A clone was considered expanded if an increase in frequency of at least 2-fold after treatment relative to C1D1 was found, and a pseudocount of 0.5 was applied to clones undetected at baseline. Singleton clones were defined as clones with 0 or 1 copy at C1D1, and non-singleton clones were defined as clones with 2 or more copies. Clones expanded in unsorted samples were assigned a CD4+, CD8+ or unknown annotation through matching of protein sequences in sorted samples from the same patient. Wilcoxon tests on paired samples were used to test diversity changes from C1D1 to C4D1. TCRdb took this table from immuneACCESS and kept in-frame rearrangements with V and J called. Such tables lack part of the clones; where checked against another copy, unresolved V genes explain under half of the gap, and the rest is unexplained. That table gives V, J and clone size, and the DNA gave D and trimming. This sample has 45,000 to 50,000 clones in its table, and less than 85% of those were observed once. Roughly 22% of the sample is in the top ten clones.

V is shortened by 7 bases, J by 1 base, and the region joining them spans 10 bases. Sequences SEHNR (CDR1) and FQNEAQ (CDR2) are obtained from the germline V gene (reference sequence). From its cysteine to its phenylalanine, the CDR3 spans 13 amino acids. Of all the DNA, just the CDR3 is kept, 39 bases in frame from base 1. In regard to this clone: Its antigen is still unknown. Base qualities are not recorded, but no much larger clone differs from it by a single base.

This sample comprised peripheral blood mononuclear cells (PBMCs), obtained before the second cycle of nivolumab. The chain employs TRBV7-9 and TRBJ1-1; no confident D gene assignment can be made. This receptor was identified in a human donor with classical Hodgkin lymphoma. CDR3 protein: CASTLFGNTEAFF. The DNA sequence is as follows: TGTGCCAGCACCCTCTTCGGGAACACTGAAGCTTTCTTT. This CDR3, with the reference TRBV7-9 and TRBJ1-1 proteins standing in past its ends, gives the full variable domain DTGVSQNPRHKITKRGQNVTFRCDPISEHNRLYWYRQTLGQGPEFLTYFQNEAQLEKSRLLSDRFSAERPKGSFSTLEIQRTEQGDSAMYLCASTLFGNTEAFFGQGTRLTVV.